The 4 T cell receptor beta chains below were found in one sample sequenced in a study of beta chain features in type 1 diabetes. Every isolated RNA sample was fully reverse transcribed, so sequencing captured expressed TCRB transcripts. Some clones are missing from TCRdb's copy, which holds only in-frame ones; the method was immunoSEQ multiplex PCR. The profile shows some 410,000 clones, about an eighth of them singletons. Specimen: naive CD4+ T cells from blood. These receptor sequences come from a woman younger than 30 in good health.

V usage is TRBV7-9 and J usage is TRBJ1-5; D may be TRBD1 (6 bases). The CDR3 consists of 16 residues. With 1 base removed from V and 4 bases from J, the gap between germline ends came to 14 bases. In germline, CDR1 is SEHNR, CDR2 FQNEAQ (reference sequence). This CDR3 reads CASSLVTGSLNQPQHF. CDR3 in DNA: TGTGCCAGCAGCTTAGTAACAGGGAGCCTGAATCAGCCCCAGCATTTT.

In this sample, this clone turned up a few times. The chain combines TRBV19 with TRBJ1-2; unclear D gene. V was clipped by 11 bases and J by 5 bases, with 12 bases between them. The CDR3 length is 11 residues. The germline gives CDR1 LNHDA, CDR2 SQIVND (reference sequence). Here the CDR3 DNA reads TGTGCCTCAACAGCGTATTATGGCTACACCTTC. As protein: CASTAYYGYTF.

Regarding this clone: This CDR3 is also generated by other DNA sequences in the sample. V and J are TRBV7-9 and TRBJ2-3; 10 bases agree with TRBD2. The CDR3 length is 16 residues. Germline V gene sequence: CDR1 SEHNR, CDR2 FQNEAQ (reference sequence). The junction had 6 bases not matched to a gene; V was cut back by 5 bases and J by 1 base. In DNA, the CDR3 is TGTGCCAGCAGCCTCCGGCTAGCGGGGGGCACAGATACGCAGTATTTT. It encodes CASSLRLAGGTDTQYF.

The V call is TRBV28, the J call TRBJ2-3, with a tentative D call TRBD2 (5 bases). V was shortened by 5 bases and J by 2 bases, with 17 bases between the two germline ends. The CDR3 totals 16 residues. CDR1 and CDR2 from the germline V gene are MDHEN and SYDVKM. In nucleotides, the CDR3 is TGTGCCAGCAGTCCTCATGCGGTCGGGGACACAGATACGCAGTATTTT. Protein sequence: CASSPHAVGDTDTQYF.